This T cell receptor (beta chain) was found in a study of T cell clonotyping in hematopoietic cell transplantation. The study's findings and limits: Without cell sorting, CD4 versus CD8 contributions remain unresolved. Pathologically expanded recipient clonotypes increased progressively from day 30 to day 180 as diversity fell. Higher Inverse Simpson Index values in graft donor and pretransplant recipient predicted broader posttransplant TCR diversity.

The repertoire was sequenced with immunoSEQ multiplex PCR; TCRdb's copy has only in-frame clones and lacks some. The profile covers fewer than 50,000 clones, with roughly 92% appearing a single time and more than 0.7% taken by the ten largest. As to this clone: Its target is unknown.

Germline CDR1 and CDR2: MNHEY and SVGAGI. The length of the CDR3 is 13 residues. Trimming cost V 2 bases and J 4 bases, with 8 bases left between them. This receptor was taken from a woman between 45 and 60 years old in good health. Some clones in this sample may be carry-over from other donors' samples. The chain recombines TRBV6-5 with TRBJ1-2; D uncertain. Sequenced material: peripheral blood mononuclear cells. In DNA, the CDR3 is TGTGCCAGCAGTTACACAGCGATCTATGGCTACACCTTC. It is translated as CASSYTAIYGYTF.